The 16 T cell receptor beta chains reported below all come from one sample, sequenced in a study of T cell responses to AZD1222 COVID-19 vaccine. Assay: immunoSEQ multiplex PCR; the TCRdb copy retains only in-frame clones and omits some. The table has 75,000 to 100,000 clones, approximately 92% seen once. Specimen: peripheral blood, collected on day 0 of AZD1222 vaccination. The receptors derive from an adult in good health.

The chain has TRBV6-5 and TRBJ1-3; D uncertain. Germline V gene lookup returns CDR1 MNHEY and CDR2 SVGAGI. This CDR3 region has 14 residues. V gave up 0 bases and J gave up 2 bases, with 5 bases separating them. CDR3 in DNA: TGTGCCAGCAGTTACTCCGTCGCTGGAAACACCATATATTTT. Protein sequence: CASSYSVAGNTIYF.

This clone was observed once. The chain is built from TRBV6-5 and TRBJ1-1; 7 positions agree with TRBD1. V shed 6 bases and J 7 bases; nucleotides not matched to a gene: 2. CDR3 length equals 11 residues. Germline V lookup: CDR1 MNHEY, CDR2 SVGAGI. CDR3 nucleotides: TGTGCCAGCAGACAGGGGTTTGAAGCTTTCTTT. Amino acid sequence: CASRQGFEAFF.

A remark on this clone: The sample carries other DNA sequences with the same CDR3. As DNA, the CDR3 is TGTGCCAGCAGCTTAGAGTGGGCTTTGGACTCTGGAAACACCATATATTTT. This sequence encodes CASSLEWALDSGNTIYF. The J gene is TRBJ1-3, the V gene TRBV7-8; D ambiguous. CDR1 SGHVS and CDR2 FQNEAQ come from the germline V gene. This CDR3 has 17 amino acids. Trimming left V 1 base short and J 0 bases short, with 13 bases between.

This clone appeared a single time. The chain combines TRBV27 with TRBJ1-5; possibly TRBD1 for D (6 bases). CDR3 length: 15 residues. Trimming pared 3 bases from V and 3 bases from J, leaving 12 bases between. Germline V gene data show CDR1 as MNHEY and CDR2 as SMNVEV (reference sequence). CDR3 DNA sequence: TGTGCCAGCAGTTTGGCCGGACAGAACAATCAGCCCCAGCATTTT. This encodes CASSLAGQNNQPQHF.

The chain links TRBV28 to TRBJ1-5, with TRBD1 matching over 12 bases. The CDR3 is made up of 17 amino acids. V lost 7 bases and J lost 3; bases outside the gene matches: 10. Germline V gene data show CDR1 as MDHEN and CDR2 as SYDVKM. The CDR3 sequence: CASTPWGDRGPNQPQHF. CDR3 in DNA: TGTGCCAGCACCCCCTGGGGGGACAGGGGGCCCAATCAGCCCCAGCATTTT.

The chain carries TRBV18 and TRBJ1-1; no definite D call. There are 13 residues in the CDR3. Germline lookup yields CDR1 KGHSH and CDR2 LQKENI. V was clipped by 2 bases and J by 7 bases, with 11 bases between them. CDR3 region: CASSPTQDVEAFF. DNA for the CDR3: TGTGCCAGCTCACCAACTCAGGATGTTGAAGCTTTCTTT.

DNA for the CDR3: TGTGCCAGCAGCTTACCTCCACGTAATGAAAAACTGTTTTTT. As protein: CASSLPPRNEKLFF. The chain employs TRBV7-8 and TRBJ1-4; D remains unclear. The CDR3 loop spans 14 amino acids. Germline V gene sequence: CDR1 SGHVS, CDR2 FQNEAQ. The ends were cut back, 2 bases at V and 4 bases at J, with 8 bases in the middle. The full variable domain, with the rest looked up from reference TRBV7-8 and TRBJ1-4, is GAGVSQSPRYKVAKRGQDVALRCDPISGHVSLFWYQQALGQGPEFLTYFQNEAQLDKSGLPSDRFFAERPEGSVSTLKIQRTQQEDSAVYLCASSLPPRNEKLFFGSGTQLSVL.

The chain recombines TRBV11-2 with TRBJ1-1; no firm D call. V lost 5 bases, J lost 3 bases, and 13 bases lay in between. In germline, CDR1 is SGHAT, CDR2 FQNNGV. This CDR3 has 14 amino acids. CDR3 bases: TGTGCCAGCAGCACCGTGGCCACGGACACTGAAGCTTTCTTT. Translating it yields CASSTVATDTEAFF.

This clone has just one count. V gene TRBV3-1 (or the pseudogene TRBV3-2) combines with J gene TRBJ1-6; 7 nucleotides agree with TRBD1. With 2 bases clipped from V and 8 bases from J, the junction kept 9 bases outside the gene matches. Germline values: CDR1 LGHDT, CDR2 YNNKEL (reference sequence). The CDR3 totals 16 residues. The CDR3 here is CASSQPDRDGDSPLHF. As DNA, the CDR3 is TGTGCCAGCAGCCAACCCGACAGGGATGGAGATTCACCCCTCCACTTT.

The CDR3 nucleotides read TGTGCCAGCAGGGACAGCCCACTCTCTGGAAACACCATATATTTT. Encoded protein: CASRDSPLSGNTIYF. The chain has TRBV6-5 and TRBJ1-3; maybe TRBD1 (6 bases). This CDR3 has 15 amino acids. Germline CDR1 is MNHEY and CDR2 is SVGAGI. Trimming removed 6 bases from V and 0 bases from J, with 12 bases in between.

For the CDR3, the DNA is TGTGCCAGCAGTTACGGGCGGGGGGTCTACACCTTC. It yields the protein CASSYGRGVYTF. This rearrangement joins TRBV6-5 to TRBJ1-2; possibly TRBD1 for D (5 bases). Germline values: CDR1 MNHEY, CDR2 SVGAGI. Trimming removed 2 bases from V and 10 bases from J, with 11 bases in between. The CDR3 length is 12 residues.

The chain is built from TRBV2 and TRBJ2-1; no firm D call. Germline CDR1 and CDR2: SNHLY and FYNNEI. V gave up 6 bases and J gave up 6 bases, with 6 bases separating them. This CDR3 region has 11 residues. The CDR3 DNA sequence: TGTGCCAGCAGCACTCTCAATGAGCAGTTCTTC. It encodes CASSTLNEQFF.

J is TRBJ1-1 and V is TRBV28; D gene unclear. CDR3 size: 16 residues. The germline V and J ends were trimmed by 3 bases and 0 bases, with 14 bases remaining between them. In germline, CDR1 is MDHEN, CDR2 SYDVKM. The CDR3 coding sequence is TGTGCCAGCAGTTTTCGGACGGGCCGCATGAACACTGAAGCTTTCTTT. Translated, it gives CASSFRTGRMNTEAFF.

The table lists this clone with a count of one. V and J are TRBV28 and TRBJ1-2; TRBD1 agrees at 10 bases. V dropped 5 bases and J dropped 7; count of bases not matched to a gene: 7. CDR1 MDHEN and CDR2 SYDVKM come from the germline V gene. The CDR3 extends over 14 amino acids. DNA of the CDR3: TGTGCCAGCAGTCCCCTGGACAGGGGGGGTGGCTACACCTTC. Translation gives CASSPLDRGGGYTF.

This rearrangement joins TRBV6-5 to TRBJ1-5; weak D call: TRBD1 (5 bases). CDR3 length: 13 residues. Per the germline V gene, CDR1 is MNHEY and CDR2 is SVGAGI. V was shortened by 6 bases and J by 9 bases, with 15 bases between the two germline ends. The CDR3 spells CASSLGGGRPQHF. In DNA form, the CDR3 reads TGTGCCAGCAGCCTCGGGGGGGGTCGGCCCCAGCATTTT.

This chain uses TRBV6-5 with TRBJ2-1; D is perhaps TRBD1 (6 bases). V lost 4 bases, J lost 5 bases, and 9 bases lay in between. Germline-derived CDR1 and CDR2 are MNHEY and SVGAGI. CDR3 length: 13 amino acids. CDR3 region: CASSLQGNNEQFF. The CDR3 coding sequence is TGTGCCAGCAGTTTACAGGGAAACAATGAGCAGTTCTTC.